These 18 T cell receptor beta chains share one sample of origin, sequenced in a study of STAT5B mutations in CD4+ large granular lymphocyte leukemia. Clones were read by immunoSEQ multiplex PCR, and TCRdb kept only the in-frame ones, dropping some. The data contain tens of thousands of clones, approximately 84% of them singletons. Sequenced input: CD4+ T cells from blood buffy coats. These receptors were collected from a human donor in good health.

The chain combines TRBV18 with TRBJ2-7; 7 bases agree with TRBD1. CDR1 and CDR2 from the germline V gene are KGHSH and LQKENI. This CDR3 contains 15 residues. Trimming removed 0 bases from V and 1 base from J; junction bases left unmatched: 3. This CDR3 is CASSPPGTASYEQYF. The CDR3, as DNA: TGTGCCAGCTCACCACCAGGGACAGCTTCCTACGAGCAGTACTTC.

This clone was seen only a few times. This chain uses TRBV5-1 with TRBJ1-2; D is possibly TRBD1 (6 bases). Trimming stripped 4 bases from V and 6 bases from J, with 19 bases between. This CDR3 has 15 residues. Germline V gene lookup returns CDR1 SGHRS and CDR2 YFSETQ. CDR3 amino acids: CASSLETDRSDGYTF. The CDR3 coding sequence is TGCGCCAGCAGCCTAGAAACCGACAGGTCTGATGGCTACACCTTC.

The rearrangement uses TRBV10-3 and TRBJ1-1; tentatively, D is TRBD1 (5 bases). CDR1 is ENHRY, CDR2 SYGVKD, per germline. Trimming pared 3 bases from V and 3 bases from J, leaving 20 bases between. CDR3 length: 17 amino acids. The CDR3 DNA reads TGTGCCATCAGTGAACAAACAGGTTCTCGTGGGTACACTGAAGCTTTCTTT. It translates to CAISEQTGSRGYTEAFF.

This sequence joins TRBV14 and TRBJ2-2; the D gene is possibly TRBD1 (7 bases). CDR1 and CDR2 from the germline V gene are SGHDN and FVKESK. CDR3 length equals 15 residues. V gave up 0 bases and J gave up 7 bases, with 12 bases separating them. CDR3 in amino acids: CASSQEGGGIGELFF. CDR3 coding DNA: TGTGCCAGCAGCCAAGAAGGGGGCGGGATCGGGGAGCTGTTTTTT. The whole variable domain, filled in from reference TRBV14 and TRBJ2-2, reads EAGVTQFPSHSVIEKGQTVTLRCDPISGHDNLYWYRRVMGKEIKFLLHFVKESKQDESGMPNNRFLAERTGGTYSTLKVQPAELEDSGVYFCASSQEGGGIGELFFGEGSRLTVL.

This clone was found a few times. The chain uses TRBV7-9 and TRBJ1-4; D ambiguous. V lost 5 bases, J lost 8 bases, and 12 bases lay in between. The CDR3 is made up of 13 amino acids. Germline V gene data show CDR1 as SEHNR and CDR2 as FQNEAQ (reference sequence). In nucleotides, the CDR3 is TGTGCCAGCAGCCCCGTGGCGTCAGAAAAACTGTTTTTT. Protein sequence: CASSPVASEKLFF.

The chain links TRBV10-1 to TRBJ1-4; D gene uncertain. Germline V gene sequence: CDR1 WNHNN, CDR2 SYGVQD (reference sequence). This CDR3 has 15 residues. Trimming removed 5 bases from V and 0 bases from J, with 10 bases in between. The CDR3 protein is CASSTGAATNEKLFF. The CDR3 bases are TGCGCCAGCAGTACCGGAGCCGCAACTAATGAAAAACTGTTTTTT.

The chain combines TRBV18 with TRBJ2-7, with 10 bases that match TRBD1. The trim removed 3 bases at V and 7 bases at J, leaving 12 bases unmatched. Germline CDR1 KGHSH, CDR2 LQKENI. The CDR3 consists of 16 residues. The CDR3 loop reads CASSPRQGQGIGEQYF. CDR3 in DNA: TGTGCCAGCTCACCTAGGCAGGGACAGGGGATAGGTGAGCAGTACTTC.

This sequence joins TRBV29-1 and TRBJ2-6; D gene unclear. Trimming took off 5 bases at V and 0 bases at J, with 8 bases between the two ends. CDR3 length equals 14 residues. Germline assignment: CDR1 SQVTM and CDR2 ANQGSEA. The CDR3 DNA reads TGCAGCGTTAGGGTGGTCTCTGGGGCCAACGTCCTGACTTTC. Amino acid sequence: CSVRVVSGANVLTF.

J is TRBJ2-3 and V is TRBV7-8; 7 nucleotides line up with TRBD1. The CDR3 extends over 13 amino acids. CDR1 is SGHVS and CDR2 is FQNEAQ in the germline V gene. Unmatched junction bases numbered 2, after V lost 3 bases and J lost 5 bases. The CDR3: CASSFTGEDTQYF. The DNA for the CDR3 is TGTGCCAGCAGCTTTACAGGGGAAGATACGCAGTATTTT.

V and J are TRBV9 and TRBJ2-1; D gene unclear. V dropped 0 bases and J dropped 9 bases, with 13 bases sitting between them. Germline values: CDR1 SGDLS, CDR2 YYNGEE. The CDR3 covers 14 residues. This CDR3 reads CASSVVPSRFEQFF. For the CDR3, the DNA is TGTGCCAGCAGCGTAGTTCCTAGTCGTTTTGAGCAGTTCTTC.

The chain uses TRBV19 and TRBJ2-1; 13 bases map to TRBD2. The junction had 1 base not matched to a gene; V was cut back by 6 bases and J by 5 bases. This CDR3 comprises 14 residues. Germline V gene sequence: CDR1 LNHDA, CDR2 SQIVND (reference sequence). Here the CDR3 DNA reads TGTGCCAGTAGGGGACTAGCGGGAAACAATGAGCAGTTCTTC. This sequence encodes CASRGLAGNNEQFF.

CDR3 sequence (DNA): TGTGCCAGTAGCCGTAGCGGGAGAAAAGAGACCCAGTACTTC. This translates into CASSRSGRKETQYF. The genes are TRBV19 and TRBJ2-5, with TRBD2 matching over 9 bases. With V trimmed by 6 bases and J by 3 bases, 5 bases remained unmatched. The length of the CDR3 is 14 residues. Germline values: CDR1 LNHDA, CDR2 SQIVND (reference sequence).

The V call is TRBV10-3, the J call TRBJ2-5; 11 nucleotides line up with TRBD2. V was pared by 10 bases and J by 4 bases, with 8 bases of the junction left unmatched. This CDR3 region has 14 residues. CDR1 is ENHRY, CDR2 SYGVKD, per germline. CDR3: CATGPGLAVETQYF. The CDR3 region has the DNA TGTGCCACCGGACCGGGACTAGCGGTAGAGACCCAGTACTTC.

This rearrangement joins TRBV18 to TRBJ1-1, with no clear D. The germline CDR1 and CDR2 sequences are KGHSH and LQKENI. V was trimmed by 3 bases and J by 0 bases, leaving 5 bases between them. The length of the CDR3 is 13 residues. The CDR3: CASSPELNTEAFF. CDR3 in DNA: TGTGCCAGCTCACCCGAGTTGAACACTGAAGCTTTCTTT. Full variable domain (missing parts from reference TRBV18 and TRBJ1-1): NAGVMQNPRHLVRRRGQEARLRCSPMKGHSHVYWYRQLPEEGLKFMVYLQKENIIDESGMPKERFSAEFPKEGPSILRIQQVVRGDSAAYFCASSPELNTEAFFGQGTRLTVV.

This clone was recorded once. V is TRBV15 and J is TRBJ1-1; the D gene is possibly TRBD1 (6 bases). Germline-derived CDR1 and CDR2 are LNHNV and YYDKDF (reference sequence). V was cut by 1 base and J by 0 bases, with 6 bases left in between. The CDR3 loop spans 14 amino acids. CDR3: CATSRGTVNTEAFF. DNA for the CDR3: TGTGCCACCAGCAGAGGGACAGTGAACACTGAAGCTTTCTTT.

The CDR3 spells CASSRTSGLQETQYF. In DNA form, the CDR3 reads TGTGCCAGCAGTCGGACTAGCGGACTTCAAGAGACCCAGTACTTC. The chain couples TRBV6-6 to TRBJ2-5, with 10 bases lining up with TRBD2. CDR1 is MNHNY and CDR2 is SVGAGI in the germline V gene (reference sequence). CDR3 length equals 15 residues. V shed 5 bases and J 2 bases; nucleotides not matched to a gene: 5.

The genes are TRBV11-1 and TRBJ2-5, with D possibly matching TRBD2 (6 bases). The CDR3 extends over 13 amino acids. Trimming pared 5 bases from V and 6 bases from J, leaving 13 bases between. Germline V gives CDR1 SGHAT, CDR2 FQDESV (reference sequence). CDR3 protein: CASSDGGFKTQYF. CDR3 nucleotides: TGTGCCAGCAGCGACGGGGGATTTAAGACCCAGTACTTC.

The chain combines TRBV5-1 with TRBJ2-1, with a tentative D call TRBD2 (5 bases). CDR1 and CDR2 from the germline V gene are SGHRS and YFSETQ. The CDR3 sequence is 14 residues long. V was pared by 0 bases and J by 2 bases, with 6 bases between. CDR3 residues: CASSLDGAYNEQFF. In DNA form, the CDR3 reads TGCGCCAGCAGCTTGGACGGGGCCTACAATGAGCAGTTCTTC.